This entry is about one T cell receptor (beta chain). Its cognate antigen is unknown. The PCR had 60 Vbeta and 13 Jbeta primers. TCRdb keeps only in-frame clones here, not all; method: immunoSEQ multiplex PCR. The sample has about 190,000 clones; 75% to 80% are singletons. This specimen belongs to a study of cytomegalovirus exposure and HLA in healthy donors. Broader study findings: Within the data, a cluster of highly shared sequence variants was likely a sequencing artifact.

This clonotype originated in a woman between 25 and 40 years old in good health and CMV-seropositive. The sequencing input was PBMCs.

CDR3 sequence: CASRGLASQETQYF. The CDR3 nucleotides read TGCGCCAGCAGGGGACTAGCCAGCCAAGAGACCCAGTACTTC. This chain connects TRBV5-1 to TRBJ2-5, with 9 bases aligning to TRBD2. Germline lookup yields CDR1 SGHRS and CDR2 YFSETQ. The V and J ends lost 5 bases and 1 base, in that order; junction bases with no gene match: 3. This CDR3 has 14 amino acids. Full variable domain (outside the CDR3, taken from reference TRBV5-1 and TRBJ2-5): KAGVTQTPRYLIKTRGQQVTLSCSPISGHRSVSWYQQTPGQGLQFLFEYFSETQRNKGNFPGRFSGRQFSNSRSEMNVSTLELGDSALYLCASRGLASQETQYFGPGTRLLVL.